A single sample is the source of the 12 T cell receptor beta chains below, sequenced in a study of synovial regulatory T cells in juvenile arthritis. Clones were sequenced by immunoSEQ multiplex PCR, and TCRdb holds only the in-frame ones, with some missing. The sample table includes about 1,400 clones. Each patient with active arthritis gave synovial fluid along with matched peripheral blood. The sample was Treg cells from the synovium. The source of these receptors is a donor under 30 with juvenile idiopathic arthritis.

The chain has TRBV5-1 and TRBJ2-1; TCRdb names TRBD1, which stays unverified in the absence of DNA. The CDR3 is made up of 17 amino acids. No DNA is recorded. Germline lookup yields CDR1 SGHRS and CDR2 YFSETQ. The CDR3 reads CASSPPGGQVIYNEQFF. Supplemented by reference TRBV5-1 and TRBJ2-1, the full variable domain reads KAGVTQTPRYLIKTRGQQVTLSCSPISGHRSVSWYQQTPGQGLQFLFEYFSETQRNKGNFPGRFSGRQFSNSRSEMNVSTLELGDSALYLCASSPPGGQVIYNEQFFGPGTRLTVL.

By frequency, this clone registers large. This rearrangement joins TRBV5-4 to TRBJ2-7; TCRdb names TRBD2, which stays unverified in the absence of DNA. Germline V gene sequence: CDR1 SGHNT, CDR2 YYREEE (reference sequence). CDR3 length: 15 residues. No nucleotide data were recorded. CDR3 region: CASSLGSGEGYEQYF.

Its frequency marks this clone as medium-sized. The rearrangement joins TRBV7-9 to TRBJ1-1; the TCRdb D gene call, TRBD1, has no DNA to confirm it. This CDR3 is built from 14 residues. Nucleotide data are not available. Germline CDR1 SEHNR, CDR2 FQNEAQ (reference sequence). The CDR3 spells CASRSGWQDTEAFF. Full variable domain (missing parts from reference TRBV7-9 and TRBJ1-1): DTGVSQNPRHKITKRGQNVTFRCDPISEHNRLYWYRQTLGQGPEFLTYFQNEAQLEKSRLLSDRFSAERPKGSFSTLEIQRTEQGDSAMYLCASRSGWQDTEAFFGQGTRLTVV.

V usage is TRBV9 and J usage is TRBJ2-2; the TCRdb call, TRBD2, lacks DNA for checking. Germline CDR1 and CDR2: SGDLS and YYNGEE. CDR3 length: 16 amino acids. No nucleotide data were recorded. The CDR3 sequence is CASSVGLAENTGELFF. Using reference TRBV9 and TRBJ2-2 for the parts outside the CDR3, the full variable domain is DSGVTQTPKHLITATGQRVTLRCSPRSGDLSVYWYQQSLDQGLQFLIQYYNGEERAKGNILERFSAQQFPDLHSELNLSSLELGDSALYFCASSVGLAENTGELFFGEGSRLTVL.

Its frequency marks this clone as medium-sized. The chain carries TRBV7-9 and TRBJ2-1; the TCRdb D gene call, TRBD2, has no DNA to confirm it. This CDR3 comprises 15 residues. The entry carries no DNA sequence. Looked up from germline, CDR1 is SEHNR and CDR2 is FQNEAQ (reference sequence). The CDR3 sequence: CASSLELLAVNEQFF.

The chain carries TRBV19 and TRBJ2-5; the D call of TRBD1 rests on TCRdb alone, since no DNA is present to check it. Germline-derived CDR1 and CDR2 are LNHDA and SQIVND (reference sequence). The CDR3 has 14 amino acids. This entry has no DNA. This chain's CDR3 is CASRPRGSQETQYF.

Measured by frequency, this clone is medium-sized. V gene TRBV6-1 combines with J gene TRBJ1-5; the TCRdb call, TRBD1, lacks DNA for checking. CDR1 is MNHNS, CDR2 SASEGT, per germline. CDR3 length: 13 amino acids. This entry has no DNA. CDR3 protein: CASSVHRDQPQHF.

The rearrangement uses TRBV30 and TRBJ1-1. Germline CDR1 is GTSNPN and CDR2 is SVGIG (reference sequence). The CDR3 is made up of 13 amino acids. There is no recorded DNA. The CDR3 sequence: CAWSVPRGGEAFF.

Judged by frequency, this clone is medium-sized (0.01 to 0.1%). Here the CDR3 reads CASSPFTDTQYF. The V gene is TRBV5-5, the J gene TRBJ2-3; the D call of TRBD2 rests on TCRdb alone, since no DNA is present to check it. There are 12 residues in the CDR3. No DNA appears here. Germline assignment: CDR1 SGHKS and CDR2 YYEKEE (reference sequence).

V usage is TRBV6-5 and J usage is TRBJ2-1; TCRdb returns TRBD2, unconfirmable since there is no DNA. The CDR3 extends over 15 amino acids. No DNA sequence is on record. Germline V lookup: CDR1 MNHEY, CDR2 SVGAGI. The CDR3 sequence: CATSTTTSGYNEQFF.

This clone is labeled medium-sized based on frequency. V is TRBV7-9 and J is TRBJ2-7; TCRdb's assignment of TRBD2 cannot be checked, as there is no DNA. CDR1 is SEHNR, CDR2 FQNEAQ, per germline (reference sequence). The CDR3 covers 18 residues. No DNA sequence was recorded. CDR3 sequence: CASSLFRTSGGPYYEQYF.

This clone ranks as medium-sized (0.01 to 0.1%) in terms of frequency. This chain joins TRBV19 and TRBJ1-5; as DNA is missing, the TRBD1 call by TCRdb cannot be tested. The CDR3 covers 14 residues. The DNA is not on file. From germline, CDR1 is LNHDA and CDR2 SQIVND (reference sequence). CDR3 sequence reads: CASSSRGSNQPQHF.